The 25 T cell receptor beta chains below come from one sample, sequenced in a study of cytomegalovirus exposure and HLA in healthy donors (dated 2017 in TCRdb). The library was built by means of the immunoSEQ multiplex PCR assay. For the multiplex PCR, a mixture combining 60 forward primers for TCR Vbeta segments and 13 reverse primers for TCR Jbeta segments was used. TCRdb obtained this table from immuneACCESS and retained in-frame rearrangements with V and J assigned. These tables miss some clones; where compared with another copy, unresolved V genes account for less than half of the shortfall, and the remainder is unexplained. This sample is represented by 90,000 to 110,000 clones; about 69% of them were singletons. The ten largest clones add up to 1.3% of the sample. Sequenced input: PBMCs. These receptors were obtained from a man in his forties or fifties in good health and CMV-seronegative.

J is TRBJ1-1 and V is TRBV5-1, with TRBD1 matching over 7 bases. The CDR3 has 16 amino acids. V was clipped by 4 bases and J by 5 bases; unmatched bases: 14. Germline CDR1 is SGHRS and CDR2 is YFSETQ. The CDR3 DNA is TGCGCCAGCAGCGCAACAGGGGAATCACCGTGGACTGAAGCTTTCTTT. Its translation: CASSATGESPWTEAFF.

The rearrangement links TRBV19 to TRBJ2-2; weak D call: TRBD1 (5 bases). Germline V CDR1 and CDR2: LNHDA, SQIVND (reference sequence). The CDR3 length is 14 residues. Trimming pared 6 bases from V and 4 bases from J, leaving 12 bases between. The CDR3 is CASRGRVGTGELFF. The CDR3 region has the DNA TGTGCCAGTAGGGGCAGGGTAGGCACCGGGGAGCTGTTTTTT.

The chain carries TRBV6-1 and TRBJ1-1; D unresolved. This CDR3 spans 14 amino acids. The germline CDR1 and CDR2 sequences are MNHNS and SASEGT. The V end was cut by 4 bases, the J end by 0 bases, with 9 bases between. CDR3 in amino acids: CASSGVLLNTEAFF. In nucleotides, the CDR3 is TGTGCCAGCAGTGGCGTGCTATTGAACACTGAAGCTTTCTTT.

In nucleotides, the CDR3 is TGTGCCAGCAGTTTTTATTCTGAAGCTTTCTTT. Translated: CASSFYSEAFF. The chain combines TRBV28 with TRBJ1-1; D gene unclear. The CDR3 loop spans 11 amino acids. Per germline, CDR1 MDHEN and CDR2 SYDVKM. V was clipped by 3 bases and J by 6 bases, with 5 bases between them.

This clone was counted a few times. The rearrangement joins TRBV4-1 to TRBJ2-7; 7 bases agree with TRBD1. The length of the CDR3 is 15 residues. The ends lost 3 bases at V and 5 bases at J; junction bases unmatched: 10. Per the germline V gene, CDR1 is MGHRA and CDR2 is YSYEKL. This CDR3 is CASSHPTGWWNEQYF. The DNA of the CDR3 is TGCGCCAGCAGCCACCCGACAGGGTGGTGGAACGAGCAGTACTTC.

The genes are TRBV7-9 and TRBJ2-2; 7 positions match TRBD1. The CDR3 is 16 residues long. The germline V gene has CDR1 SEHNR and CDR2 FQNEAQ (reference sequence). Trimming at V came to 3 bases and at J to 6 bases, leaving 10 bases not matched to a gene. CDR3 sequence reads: CASSFLQGRNAGELFF. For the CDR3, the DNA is TGTGCCAGCAGCTTTCTACAGGGGCGAAATGCCGGGGAGCTGTTTTTT.

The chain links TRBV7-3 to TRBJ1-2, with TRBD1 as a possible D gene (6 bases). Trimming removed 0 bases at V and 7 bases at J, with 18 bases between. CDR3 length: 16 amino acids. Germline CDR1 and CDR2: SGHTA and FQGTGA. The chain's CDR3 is CASSLTAGGGALGYTF. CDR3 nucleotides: TGTGCCAGCAGCTTAACCGCAGGAGGGGGGGCGCTTGGCTACACCTTC.

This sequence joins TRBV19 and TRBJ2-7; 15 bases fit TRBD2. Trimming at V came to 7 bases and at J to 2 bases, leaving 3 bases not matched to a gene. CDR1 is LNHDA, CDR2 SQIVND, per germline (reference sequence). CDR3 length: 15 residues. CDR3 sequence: CASKRTSGRAYEQYF. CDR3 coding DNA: TGTGCCAGTAAACGGACTAGCGGGAGGGCCTACGAGCAGTACTTC. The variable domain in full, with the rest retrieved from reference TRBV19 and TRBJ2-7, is DGGITQSPKYLFRKEGQNVTLSCEQNLNHDAMYWYRQDPGQGLRLIYYSQIVNDFQKGDIAEGYSVSREKKESFPLTVTSAQKNPTAFYLCASKRTSGRAYEQYFGPGTRLTVT.

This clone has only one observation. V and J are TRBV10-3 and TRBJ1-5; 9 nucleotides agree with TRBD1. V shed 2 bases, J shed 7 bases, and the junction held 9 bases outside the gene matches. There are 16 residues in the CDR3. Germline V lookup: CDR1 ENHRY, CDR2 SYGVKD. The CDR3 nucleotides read TGTGCCATCAGTGAGAGTGGTTGGGACAGGGACCAGCCCCAGCATTTT. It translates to CAISESGWDRDQPQHF.

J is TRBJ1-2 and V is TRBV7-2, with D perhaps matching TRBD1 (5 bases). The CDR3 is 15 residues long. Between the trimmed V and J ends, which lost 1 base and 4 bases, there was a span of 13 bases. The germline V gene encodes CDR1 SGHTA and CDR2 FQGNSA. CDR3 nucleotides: TGTGCCAGCAGCTTAGAGGCAGGGCTTGGCTATGGCTACACCTTC. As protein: CASSLEAGLGYGYTF.

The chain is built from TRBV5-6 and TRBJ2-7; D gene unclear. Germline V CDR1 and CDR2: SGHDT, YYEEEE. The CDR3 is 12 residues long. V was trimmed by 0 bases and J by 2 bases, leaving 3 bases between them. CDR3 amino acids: CASSLGTYEQYF. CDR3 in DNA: TGTGCCAGCAGCTTGGGTACCTACGAGCAGTACTTC.

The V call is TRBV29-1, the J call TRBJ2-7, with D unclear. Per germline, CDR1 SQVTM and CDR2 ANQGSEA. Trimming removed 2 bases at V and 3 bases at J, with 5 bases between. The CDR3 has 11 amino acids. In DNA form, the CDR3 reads TGCAGCGTTGAATATTACTACGAGCAGTACTTC. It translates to CSVEYYYEQYF.

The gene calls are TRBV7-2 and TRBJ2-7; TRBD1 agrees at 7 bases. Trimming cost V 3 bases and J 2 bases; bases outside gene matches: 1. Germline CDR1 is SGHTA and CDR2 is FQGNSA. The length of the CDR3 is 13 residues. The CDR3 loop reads CASSFGQAYEQYF. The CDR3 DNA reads TGTGCCAGCAGCTTTGGACAGGCCTACGAGCAGTACTTC.

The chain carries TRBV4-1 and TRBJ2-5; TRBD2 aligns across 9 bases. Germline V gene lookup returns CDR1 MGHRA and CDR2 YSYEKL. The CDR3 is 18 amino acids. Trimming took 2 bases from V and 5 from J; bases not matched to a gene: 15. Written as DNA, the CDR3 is TGCGCCAGCAGCCAACCCACTGGGGCGGGGGGGCCCGGGGAGACCCAGTACTTC. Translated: CASSQPTGAGGPGETQYF.

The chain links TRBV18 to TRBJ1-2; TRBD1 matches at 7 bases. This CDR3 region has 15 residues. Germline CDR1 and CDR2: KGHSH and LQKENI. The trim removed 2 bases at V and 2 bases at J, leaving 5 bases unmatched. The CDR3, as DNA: TGTGCCAGCTCACCATTATCGGGACAGAACTATGGCTACACCTTC. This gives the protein CASSPLSGQNYGYTF.

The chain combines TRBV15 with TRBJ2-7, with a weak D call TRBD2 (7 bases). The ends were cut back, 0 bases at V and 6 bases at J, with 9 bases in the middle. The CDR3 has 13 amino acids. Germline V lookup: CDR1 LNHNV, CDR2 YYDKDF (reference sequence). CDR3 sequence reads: CATSRDRGAEQYF. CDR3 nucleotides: TGTGCCACCAGCAGAGATCGGGGGGCCGAGCAGTACTTC.

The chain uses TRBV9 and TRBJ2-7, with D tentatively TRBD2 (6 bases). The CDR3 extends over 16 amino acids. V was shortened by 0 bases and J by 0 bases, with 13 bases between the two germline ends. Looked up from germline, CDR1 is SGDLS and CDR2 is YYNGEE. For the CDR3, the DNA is TGTGCCAGCAGCGTAGGGGCGGGGCGAAACTCCTACGAGCAGTACTTC. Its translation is CASSVGAGRNSYEQYF.

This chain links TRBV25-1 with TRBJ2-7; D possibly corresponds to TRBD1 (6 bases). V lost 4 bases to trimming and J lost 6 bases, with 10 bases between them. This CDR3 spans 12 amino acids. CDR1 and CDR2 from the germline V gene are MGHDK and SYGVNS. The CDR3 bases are TGTGCCAGCAGTGGGGGGACACCCGAGCAGTACTTC. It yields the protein CASSGGTPEQYF.

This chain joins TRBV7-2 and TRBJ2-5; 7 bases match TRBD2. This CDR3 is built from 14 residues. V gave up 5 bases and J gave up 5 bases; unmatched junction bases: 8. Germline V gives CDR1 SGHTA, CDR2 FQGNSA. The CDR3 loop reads CASSGTMRRETQYF. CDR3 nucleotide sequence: TGTGCCAGCAGCGGGACTATGCGACGGGAGACCCAGTACTTC.

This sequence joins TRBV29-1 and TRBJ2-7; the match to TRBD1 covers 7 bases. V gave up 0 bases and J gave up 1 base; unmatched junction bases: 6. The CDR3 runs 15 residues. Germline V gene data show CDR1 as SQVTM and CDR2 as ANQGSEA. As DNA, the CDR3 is TGCAGCGTTGAAGATCCCCAGACAGGGTCCTACGAGCAGTACTTC. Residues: CSVEDPQTGSYEQYF.

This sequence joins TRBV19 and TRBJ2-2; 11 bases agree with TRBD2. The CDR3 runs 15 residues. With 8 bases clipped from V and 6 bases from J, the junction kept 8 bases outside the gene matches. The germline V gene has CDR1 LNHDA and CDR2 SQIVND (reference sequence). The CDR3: CASHRTSGFSGELFF. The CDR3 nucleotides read TGTGCCAGTCATCGGACTAGCGGGTTTTCCGGGGAGCTGTTTTTT.

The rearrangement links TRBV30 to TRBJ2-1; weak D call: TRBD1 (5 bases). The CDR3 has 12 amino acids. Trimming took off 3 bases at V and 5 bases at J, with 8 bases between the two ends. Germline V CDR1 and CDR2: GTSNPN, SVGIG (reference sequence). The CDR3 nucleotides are TGTGCCTGGAGCCTGACAGACAATGAGCAGTTCTTC. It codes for CAWSLTDNEQFF.

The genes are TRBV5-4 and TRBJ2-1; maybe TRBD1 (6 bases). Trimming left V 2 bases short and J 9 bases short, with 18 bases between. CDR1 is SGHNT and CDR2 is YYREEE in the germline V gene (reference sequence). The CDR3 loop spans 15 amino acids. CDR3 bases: TGTGCCAGCAGCTTTACCAGGGGCCTCGGTGGTGAGCAGTTCTTC. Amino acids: CASSFTRGLGGEQFF.

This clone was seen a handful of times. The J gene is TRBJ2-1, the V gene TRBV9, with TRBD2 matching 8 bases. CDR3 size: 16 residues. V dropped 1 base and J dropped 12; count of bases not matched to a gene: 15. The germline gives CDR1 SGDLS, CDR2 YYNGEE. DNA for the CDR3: TGTGCCAGCAGCGTACTCTCGGGAGGGCTGAGAGGGGGGCAGTTCTTC. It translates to CASSVLSGGLRGGQFF.

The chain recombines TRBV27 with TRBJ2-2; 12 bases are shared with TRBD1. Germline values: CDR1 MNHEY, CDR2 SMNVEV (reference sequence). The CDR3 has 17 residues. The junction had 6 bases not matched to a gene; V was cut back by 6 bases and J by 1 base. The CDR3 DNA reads TGTGCCAGCAGAGCCGGGACAGGGGGCTGGAACACCGGGGAGCTGTTTTTT. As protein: CASRAGTGGWNTGELFF.